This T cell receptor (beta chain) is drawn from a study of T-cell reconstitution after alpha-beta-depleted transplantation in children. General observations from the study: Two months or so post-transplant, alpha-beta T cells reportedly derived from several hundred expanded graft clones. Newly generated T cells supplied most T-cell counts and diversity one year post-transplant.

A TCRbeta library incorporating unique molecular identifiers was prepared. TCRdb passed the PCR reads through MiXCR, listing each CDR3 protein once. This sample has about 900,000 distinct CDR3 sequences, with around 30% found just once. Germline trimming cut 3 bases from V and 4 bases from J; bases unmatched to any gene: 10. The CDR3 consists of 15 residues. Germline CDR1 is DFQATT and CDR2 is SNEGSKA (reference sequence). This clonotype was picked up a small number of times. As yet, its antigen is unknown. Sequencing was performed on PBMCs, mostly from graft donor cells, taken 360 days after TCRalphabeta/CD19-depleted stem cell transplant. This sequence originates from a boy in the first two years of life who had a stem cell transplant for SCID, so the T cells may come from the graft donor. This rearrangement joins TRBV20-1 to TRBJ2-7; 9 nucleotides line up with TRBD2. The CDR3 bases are TGCAGTGCTAGTGAAAGGGGGCGGGGGGGTTACGAGCAGTACTTC. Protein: CSASERGRGGYEQYF.